The subject of this entry is one T cell receptor (beta chain). Its antigen is unidentified. This entry is derived from a study of blood T cells in healthy people across ages. Germline V CDR1 and CDR2: SGDLS, YYNGEE. This CDR3 has 17 amino acids. Ranging in age from roughly 6 to 90, the donors were healthy Caucasian individuals from Russia. Overall study results and limits: Across samples, TCR beta diversity tracked strongly with naive T cell percentage. Without sorted subsets, naive and antigen-experienced compartments could not be conclusively compared.

Through a sample-barcoded 5' primer and a J-beta primer mix, a second PCR was run for roughly 6 to 11 cycles. MiXCR, applied by TCRdb to the 5' RACE reads, yields one record per CDR3 protein. The sample comprises about 1.8 million distinct CDR3 sequences, about 49% of which are singletons, and 2.1% rests with the top ten. The sequence derives from a woman aged 40-49 years in good health. This chain connects TRBV9 to TRBJ2-1; a possible D gene is TRBD2 (6 bases). The J call may be mistaken, given a closer DNA end match to TRBJ2-7. The sequenced sample consisted of blood. The CDR3 protein is CASSIGVRDKDYNEQYF. The CDR3 coding sequence is TGTGCCAGCAGCATCGGGGTCCGAGACAAGGACTACAATGAGCAGTACTTC.